This passage covers 15 T cell receptor beta chains from one sample sequenced in a study of a mutant IDH1 vaccine in newly diagnosed glioma. These receptors' targets are unknown. Some clones are missing from TCRdb's copy, which holds only in-frame ones; the method was immunoSEQ multiplex PCR. The profile shows roughly 120,000 clones, around three quarters of them singletons. Time point given: week 11, during vaccination. Each dose delivered 300 ug of mutant IDH1 20-mer peptide subcutaneously with imiquimod. The material was PBMCs, obtained from a glioma patient whose treatment included an IDH1 peptide vaccine. The receptors derive from a middle-aged man with glioma.

This chain links TRBV29-1 with TRBJ1-1; D unresolved. Germline loops: CDR1 SQVTM, CDR2 ANQGSEA. The CDR3 contains 10 residues. V lost 8 bases and J lost 1, with 5 bases in between. The CDR3 bases are TGCAGCACGAGGAACACTGAAGCTTTCTTT. Translated: CSTRNTEAFF.

The chain uses TRBV11-1 and TRBJ2-5, with 7 bases identical to TRBD1. Germline CDR1 reads SGHAT; CDR2 reads FQDESV (reference sequence). The CDR3 has 13 residues. The V gene end was trimmed by 3 bases and the J gene end by 4 bases; junction bases not matched to a gene: 2. The CDR3 sequence is CASSFRTGETQYF. CDR3 nucleotide sequence: TGTGCCAGCAGCTTCAGGACAGGAGAGACCCAGTACTTC. Drawing the rest from reference TRBV11-1 and TRBJ2-5, the complete variable domain is EAEVAQSPRYKITEKSQAVAFWCDPISGHATLYWYRQILGQGPELLVQFQDESVVDDSQLPKDRFSAERLKGVDSTLKIQPAELGDSAMYLCASSFRTGETQYFGPGTRLLVL.

This clone was seen more than once but under ten times. This sequence joins TRBV19 and TRBJ1-5, with D perhaps matching TRBD1 (5 bases). The germline V and J ends were trimmed by 6 bases and 5 bases, with 14 bases remaining between them. From germline, CDR1 is LNHDA and CDR2 SQIVND (reference sequence). The CDR3 covers 14 residues. CDR3 in amino acids: CASRKAVGDQPQHF. The CDR3 DNA is TGTGCCAGTAGGAAGGCTGTGGGGGATCAGCCCCAGCATTTT.

The chain carries TRBV2 and TRBJ2-3; TRBD1 agrees at 9 bases. V shed 6 bases, J shed 4 bases, and the junction held 8 bases outside the gene matches. CDR1 is SNHLY, CDR2 FYNNEI, per germline. The CDR3 has 15 amino acids. For the CDR3, the DNA is TGTGCCAGCAGCGCCCCGGGACAGGGATCAGATACGCAGTATTTT. Its protein product is CASSAPGQGSDTQYF.

This rearrangement joins TRBV7-9 to TRBJ2-5; 10 bases match TRBD1. The CDR3 extends over 15 amino acids. V gave up 5 bases and J gave up 5 bases; unmatched junction bases: 8. From germline, CDR1 is SEHNR and CDR2 FQNEAQ (reference sequence). The chain's CDR3 is CASSPGTGEVETQYF. CDR3 coding DNA: TGTGCCAGCAGCCCCGGGACAGGGGAGGTGGAGACCCAGTACTTC.

J is TRBJ2-6 and V is TRBV9; D is unresolved. The CDR3 is 19 residues long. Germline CDR1 reads SGDLS; CDR2 reads YYNGEE. V lost 0 bases and J 1 base, leaving 17 bases between the germline ends. The CDR3 reads CASSVDLRLLPSGANVLTF. CDR3 coding DNA: TGTGCCAGCAGCGTAGACCTTAGACTCTTACCGTCTGGGGCCAACGTCCTGACTTTC.

This clone was observed a few times. V usage is TRBV6-4 and J usage is TRBJ2-2; TRBD1 agrees at 7 bases. The germline V gene encodes CDR1 MRHNA and CDR2 SNTAGT. The trim removed 8 bases at V and 0 bases at J, leaving 6 bases unmatched. The CDR3 runs 15 residues. DNA of the CDR3: TGTGCCAGCGTCGAAAGGGGGCCGAACACCGGGGAGCTGTTTTTT. Amino acid sequence: CASVERGPNTGELFF.

The chain employs TRBV19 and TRBJ2-7; D possibly uses TRBD1 or TRBD2 (7 bases each). Germline V gene data show CDR1 as LNHDA and CDR2 as SQIVND (reference sequence). V lost 6 bases, J lost 2 bases, and 17 bases lay in between. The CDR3 is 15 residues long. CDR3 DNA sequence: TGTGCCAGTAGCCTTTCAGGGGGGGCTACCTACGAGCAGTACTTC. Amino acid sequence: CASSLSGGATYEQYF.

The chain links TRBV6-1 to TRBJ1-2, with D hard to call. CDR3 length: 15 residues. Germline CDR1 reads MNHNS; CDR2 reads SASEGT. V lost 4 bases to trimming and J lost 7 bases, with 19 bases between them. CDR3 nucleotide sequence: TGTGCCAGCAGTGGGGCCAGGACTACCGGATCTGGCTACACCTTC. Translation: CASSGARTTGSGYTF.

This chain connects TRBV4-1 to TRBJ2-1; 9 nucleotides align to TRBD1. J was trimmed by 7 bases and V by 6 bases; bases with no gene match: 7. In germline, CDR1 is MGHRA, CDR2 YSYEKL. The CDR3 totals 14 residues. DNA of the CDR3: TGCGCCAGCAGGCACGAGGGGACAGGGAATGAGCAGTTCTTC. Protein product: CASRHEGTGNEQFF.

This clone occurred once. The chain is built from TRBV21-1 and TRBJ2-4; the table gives TRBD1 as D, unverified against the DNA. TRBV21-1 is recorded as a pseudogene. This CDR3 has 17 residues. Written as DNA, the CDR3 is TGTGCCAGCAGCACCGAGGACAGGGGGCAGGCCAAAAACATTCAGTACTTC. Translation gives CASSTEDRGQAKNIQYF.

The chain is built from TRBV18 and TRBJ1-1; 7 bases match TRBD1. Germline CDR1 is KGHSH and CDR2 is LQKENI. V dropped 0 bases and J dropped 5; count of bases not matched to a gene: 6. There are 15 residues in the CDR3. CDR3 nucleotides: TGTGCCAGCTCACCACCAGGGGGCGGGTGGACTGAAGCTTTCTTT. Encoded protein: CASSPPGGGWTEAFF. Filled out from reference TRBV18 and TRBJ1-1, the complete variable domain reads NAGVMQNPRHLVRRRGQEARLRCSPMKGHSHVYWYRQLPEEGLKFMVYLQKENIIDESGMPKERFSAEFPKEGPSILRIQQVVRGDSAAYFCASSPPGGGWTEAFFGQGTRLTVV.

This clone occurred once. This rearrangement joins TRBV27 to TRBJ2-3; 9 nucleotides line up with TRBD1. V was pared by 5 bases and J by 8 bases, with 5 bases of the junction left unmatched. The CDR3 is made up of 13 amino acids. CDR1 is MNHEY, CDR2 SMNVEV, per germline (reference sequence). The CDR3 DNA is TGTGCCAGCAGTCCCCGACAGGGGGGTACGCAGTATTTT. It specifies CASSPRQGGTQYF.

V usage is TRBV7-2 and J usage is TRBJ2-7; perhaps TRBD2 as D (5 bases). The CDR3 is made up of 15 amino acids. Per germline, CDR1 SGHTA and CDR2 FQGNSA. The V end was cut by 0 bases, the J end by 7 bases, with 16 bases between. The CDR3 DNA sequence: TGTGCCAGCAGCTTAGCTGATGGACCACCGGGGGAGCAGTACTTC. It encodes CASSLADGPPGEQYF.

The chain uses TRBV19 and TRBJ2-7; the D is unclear. Germline loops: CDR1 LNHDA, CDR2 SQIVND (reference sequence). The CDR3 spans 11 residues. V shed 4 bases and J shed 3 bases, with 4 bases lying between them. The CDR3 loop is CASSTNYEQYF. CDR3 nucleotide sequence: TGTGCCAGTAGTACCAACTACGAGCAGTACTTC.